The source of this TCR beta chain is a study of blood T cell repertoires in COVID-19. Source study methods: Cell counts per sample came from amplifying reference gene primers. TCRdb's copy holds only in-frame clones and misses some; the assay was immunoSEQ multiplex PCR. The DNA was the basis for D and trimming; V, J and clone size are from that table. The repertoire includes some 490,000 clones, 70% to 90% of them detected once, and 6.5% to 9.5% sits in the top ten. The TCR was taken from a woman aged 60-70 years who had recovered from COVID-19. Sequences were obtained from PBMCs or T cells enriched from blood (not recorded which).

The CDR3 region is CASSEGNRQGATEAFF. As DNA, the CDR3 is TGTGCCAGCAGTGAAGGGAACCGACAGGGTGCGACTGAAGCTTTCTTT. The rearrangement joins TRBV2 to TRBJ1-1; 7 bases map to TRBD1. V lost 1 base, J lost 5 bases, and 10 bases stayed unmatched. Per germline, CDR1 SNHLY and CDR2 FYNNEI. The CDR3 runs 16 residues.